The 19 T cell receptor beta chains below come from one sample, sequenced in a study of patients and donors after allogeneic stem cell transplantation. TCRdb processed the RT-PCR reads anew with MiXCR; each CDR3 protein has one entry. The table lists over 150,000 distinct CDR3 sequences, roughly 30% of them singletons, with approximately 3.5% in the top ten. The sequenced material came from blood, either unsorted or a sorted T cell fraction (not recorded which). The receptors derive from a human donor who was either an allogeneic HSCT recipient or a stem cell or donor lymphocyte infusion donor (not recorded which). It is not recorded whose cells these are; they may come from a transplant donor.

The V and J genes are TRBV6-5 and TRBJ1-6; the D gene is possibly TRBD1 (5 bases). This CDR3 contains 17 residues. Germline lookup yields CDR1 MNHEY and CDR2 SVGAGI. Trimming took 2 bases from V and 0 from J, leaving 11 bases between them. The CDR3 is CASSYGALSSYNSPLHF. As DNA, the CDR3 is TGTGCCAGCAGTTACGGGGCCCTTAGCTCCTATAATTCACCCCTCCACTTT.

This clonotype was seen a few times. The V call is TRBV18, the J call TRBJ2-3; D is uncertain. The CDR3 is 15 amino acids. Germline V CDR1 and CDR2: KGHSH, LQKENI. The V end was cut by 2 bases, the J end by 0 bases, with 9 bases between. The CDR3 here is CASSPYPESTDTQYF. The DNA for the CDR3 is TGTGCCAGCTCACCATACCCGGAAAGCACAGATACGCAGTATTTT.

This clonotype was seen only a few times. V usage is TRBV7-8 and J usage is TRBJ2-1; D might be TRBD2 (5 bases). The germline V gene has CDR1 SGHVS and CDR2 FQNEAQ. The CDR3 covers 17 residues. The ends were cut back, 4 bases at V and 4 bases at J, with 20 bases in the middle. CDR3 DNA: TGTGCCAGCAGCTCACGGGGTTTAGGGCAGTCTTACAATGAGCAGTTCTTC. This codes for CASSSRGLGQSYNEQFF.

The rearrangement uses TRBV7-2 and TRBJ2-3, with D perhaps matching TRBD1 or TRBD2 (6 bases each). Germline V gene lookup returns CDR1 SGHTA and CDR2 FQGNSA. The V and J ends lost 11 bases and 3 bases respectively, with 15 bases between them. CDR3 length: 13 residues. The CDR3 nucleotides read TGTGCCGGGGGGCCCGGCTCGACAGATACGCAGTATTTT. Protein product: CAGGPGSTDTQYF.

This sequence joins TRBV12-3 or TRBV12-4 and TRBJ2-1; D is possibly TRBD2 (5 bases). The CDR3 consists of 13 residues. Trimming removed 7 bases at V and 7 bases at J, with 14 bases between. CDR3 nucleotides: TGTGCCAGCATTCTTAGCGCAATAAATGAGCAGTTCTTC. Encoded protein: CASILSAINEQFF.

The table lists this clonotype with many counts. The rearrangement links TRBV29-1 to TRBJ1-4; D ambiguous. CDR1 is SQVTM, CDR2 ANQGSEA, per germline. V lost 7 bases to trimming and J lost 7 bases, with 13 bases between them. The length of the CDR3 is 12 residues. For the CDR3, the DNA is TGCAGCGGAAAGGGTCTCCGTGAAAAACTGTTTTTT. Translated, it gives CSGKGLREKLFF.

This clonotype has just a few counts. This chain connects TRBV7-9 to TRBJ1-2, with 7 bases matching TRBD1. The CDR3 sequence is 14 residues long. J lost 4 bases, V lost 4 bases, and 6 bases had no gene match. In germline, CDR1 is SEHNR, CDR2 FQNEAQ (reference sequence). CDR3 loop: CASSSRQGFYGYTF. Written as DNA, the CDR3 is TGTGCCAGCAGCTCTCGACAGGGCTTCTATGGCTACACCTTC.

CDR3 loop: CASSPVFNTEAFF. The CDR3 coding sequence is TGTGCCAGCAGCCCGGTATTTAACACTGAAGCTTTCTTT. The rearrangement uses TRBV7-8 and TRBJ1-1; D unclear. The CDR3 has 13 residues. V dropped 5 bases and J dropped 2 bases, with 9 bases sitting between them. Germline V CDR1 and CDR2: SGHVS, FQNEAQ.

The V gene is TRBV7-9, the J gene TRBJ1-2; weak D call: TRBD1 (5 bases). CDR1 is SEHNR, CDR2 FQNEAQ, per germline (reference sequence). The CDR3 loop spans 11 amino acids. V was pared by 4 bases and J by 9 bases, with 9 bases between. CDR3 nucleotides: TGTGCCAGCAGCTCGAGGGGAAGCTACACCTTC. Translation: CASSSRGSYTF. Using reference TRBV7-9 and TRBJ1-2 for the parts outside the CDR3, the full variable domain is DTGVSQNPRHKITKRGQNVTFRCDPISEHNRLYWYRQTLGQGPEFLTYFQNEAQLEKSRLLSDRFSAERPKGSFSTLEIQRTEQGDSAMYLCASSSRGSYTFGSGTRLTVV.

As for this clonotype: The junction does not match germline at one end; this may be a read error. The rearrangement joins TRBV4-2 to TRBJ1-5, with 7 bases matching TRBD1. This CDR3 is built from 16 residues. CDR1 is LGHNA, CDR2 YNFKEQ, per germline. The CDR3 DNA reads TGTGCCAGCAGCCAAGATCCGGGACAGAGCAAACAGCCCCAGCATTTT. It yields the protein CASSQDPGQSKQPQHF.

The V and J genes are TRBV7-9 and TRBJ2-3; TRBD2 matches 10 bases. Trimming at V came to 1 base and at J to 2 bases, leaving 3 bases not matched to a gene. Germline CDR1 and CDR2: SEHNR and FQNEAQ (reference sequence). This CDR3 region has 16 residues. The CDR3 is CASSLVTSGPTDTQYF. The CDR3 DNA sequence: TGTGCCAGCAGCTTAGTGACTAGCGGGCCCACAGATACGCAGTATTTT.

The DNA for the CDR3 is TGTGCCAGCAGTTGGGGCGGGAGGTTTGGTGAGCAGTTCTTC. Residues: CASSWGGRFGEQFF. The chain couples TRBV12-3 or TRBV12-4 to TRBJ2-1; 8 bases are shared with TRBD2. V shed 4 bases and J 9 bases; nucleotides not matched to a gene: 8. The CDR3 covers 14 residues.

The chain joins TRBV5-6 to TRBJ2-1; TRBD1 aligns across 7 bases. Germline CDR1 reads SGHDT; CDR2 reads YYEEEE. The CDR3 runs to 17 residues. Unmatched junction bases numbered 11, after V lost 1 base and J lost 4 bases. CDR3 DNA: TGTGCCAGCAGCTTGAGGACAGGCCGGGGCTTTTACAATGAGCAGTTCTTC. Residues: CASSLRTGRGFYNEQFF.

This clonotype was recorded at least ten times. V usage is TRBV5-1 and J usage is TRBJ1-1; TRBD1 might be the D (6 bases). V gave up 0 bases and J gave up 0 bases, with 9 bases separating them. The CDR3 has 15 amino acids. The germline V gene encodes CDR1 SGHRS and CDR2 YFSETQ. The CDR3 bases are TGCGCCAGCAGCTTGGAGGGGGGTATGAACACTGAAGCTTTCTTT. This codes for CASSLEGGMNTEAFF.

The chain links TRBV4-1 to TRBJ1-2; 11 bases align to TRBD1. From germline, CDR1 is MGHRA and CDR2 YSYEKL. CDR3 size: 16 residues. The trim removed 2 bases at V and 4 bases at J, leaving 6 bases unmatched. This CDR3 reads CASSQIGQGAAYGYTF. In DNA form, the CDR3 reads TGCGCCAGCAGCCAAATAGGACAGGGGGCCGCCTATGGCTACACCTTC.

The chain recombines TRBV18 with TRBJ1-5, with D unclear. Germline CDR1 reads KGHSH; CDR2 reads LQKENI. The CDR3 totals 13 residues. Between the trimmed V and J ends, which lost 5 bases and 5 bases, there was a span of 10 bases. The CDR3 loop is CASSARADQPQHF. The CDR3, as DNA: TGTGCCAGCTCAGCGCGGGCGGATCAGCCCCAGCATTTT.

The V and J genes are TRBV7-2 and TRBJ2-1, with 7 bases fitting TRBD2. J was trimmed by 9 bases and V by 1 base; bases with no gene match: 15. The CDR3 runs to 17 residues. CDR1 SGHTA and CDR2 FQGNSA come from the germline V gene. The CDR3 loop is CASSLGLFSGRNGEQFF. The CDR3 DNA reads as TGTGCCAGCAGCTTAGGACTTTTTTCCGGGAGGAACGGTGAGCAGTTCTTC.

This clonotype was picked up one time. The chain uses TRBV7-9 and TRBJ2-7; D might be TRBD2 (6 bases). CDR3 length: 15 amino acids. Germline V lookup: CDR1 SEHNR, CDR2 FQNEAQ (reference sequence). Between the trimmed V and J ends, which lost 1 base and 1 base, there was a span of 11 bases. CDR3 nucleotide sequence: TGTGCCAGCAGCTTAGAGCTAGCGCTATCCTACGAGCAGTACTTC. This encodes CASSLELALSYEQYF.

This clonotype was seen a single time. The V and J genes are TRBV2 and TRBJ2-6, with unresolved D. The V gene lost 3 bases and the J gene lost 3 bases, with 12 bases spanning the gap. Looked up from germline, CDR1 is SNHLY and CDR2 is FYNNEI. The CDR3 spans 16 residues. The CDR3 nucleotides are TGTGCCAGCAGTGAGGCCGGTTACGGTGGGGCCAACGTCCTGACTTTC. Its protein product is CASSEAGYGGANVLTF.